What follows describes a single TCR beta chain. Its antigen is unidentified. This may be a read error, as it is one base from a much larger clone. Following extraction, RNA underwent reverse transcription to cDNA, which served as the sequencing template. Method: immunoSEQ multiplex PCR; TCRdb's copy keeps in-frame clones and lacks some. Of about 200,000 clones in the sample, more than 50% are singletons; the top ten hold under 5%. T lymphocytes (CD4+ and CD8+) were sorted from PBMCs. The record originates from a study of CD8+ T cells in alopecia areata. Study-level findings and limits: Alopecia totalis/universalis scalp especially showed more expanded CD8+ clones than normal scalp. Scalp repertoires also include resident alphabeta T cells from normal skin. It was less clear whether patients shared TCRs than it was in mice, possibly because of HLA.

Between the trimmed V and J ends, which lost 1 base and 4 bases, there was a span of 7 bases. CDR1 SGHNT and CDR2 YENEEA come from the germline V gene. This CDR3 comprises 13 residues. The source material was CD8+ T cells sorted from blood. The clonotype originates from a human donor in good health. The chain uses TRBV11-3 and TRBJ1-1, with unresolved D. CDR3 coding DNA: TGTGCCAGCAGCTTAGGGGTGGGCACTGAAGCTTTCTTT. It translates to CASSLGVGTEAFF.